This T cell receptor (beta chain) was obtained from a study of T cells in Graves' hyperthyroidism and ophthalmopathy (dated by TCRdb to the late 2010s). About the study as a whole: TCR V-J signatures able to tell the groups apart were searched for in a discovery cohort of approximately 95 patients, of whom around 43 had Graves' ophthalmopathy and some 60 had stable Graves' hyperthyroidism. Following sampling, methimazole starting at 30 mg daily was given to hyperthyroidism patients, and high-dose intravenous methylprednisolone was given to ophthalmopathy patients. TCR Vbeta CDR3 sequencing of 120 to 150 peripheral blood samples (under 45 ophthalmopathy, 75 or so hyperthyroidism and approximately 17 progressor patients) is reported in the paper. For training and testing, the 100 or so patients in the discovery cohort were randomly divided in a 7:3 ratio. In more than 5 Graves' hyperthyroidism patients, the study also compared T-cell repertoires from thyroid tissue with T-cell repertoires from blood. Prospective prediction of ophthalmopathy was tested in an independent validation cohort consisting of 18 to 20 hyperthyroidism patients and approximately 16 patients who later progressed to ophthalmopathy.

The full study reports these points: In validation, the model predicted progression to ophthalmopathy a median of around 6.5 months before onset, with approximately 68% sensitivity and 72.22% specificity. A model built on a 13 V-J signature distinguished ophthalmopathy from stable hyperthyroidism, reaching 85% to 90% sensitivity and about 81% specificity in cross-validation and 80%/75% in testing. Most expanded thyroid clonotypes (frequency above 0.001) were also found in blood, which suggests that blood repertoires may mirror thyroid immune responses. No statistical method was used to set the sample size in advance, and investigators knew the group allocation.

To note about this clonotype: Its binding antigen is unknown. Per-base quality was not reported, and no clone a single base away is much larger than it.

Exclusion was applied to patients with uncontrolled infections, other autoimmune diseases, pregnancy or lactation. Clinical symptoms, serum thyroxine and TRAb, thyroid ultrasound, and orbital computed tomography formed the basis for the diagnoses. Trizol reagent was used to extract total RNA, and RNA quality was then checked on an Agilent 2100 Bioanalyzer. In the germline V gene, CDR1 corresponds to SQVTM and CDR2 to ANQGSEA. Including the terminal cysteine and phenylalanine, the CDR3 comprises 11 residues. The sequence is cut down to CDR3 DNA, 33 bases in frame from base 1. At the junction V is shortened by 4 bases and J by 10 bases, with 13 bases in between. Amplification of TCR beta CDR3 regions was carried out from RNA transcripts. The first round of RT-PCR for the TCR CDR3 was performed with the HTBI primer set and the Qiagen OneStep RT-PCR kit. Libraries were constructed in a second round of multiplex PCR, after which size selection and purification were carried out. Sequencing of the libraries was done on an Illumina HiSeq2000 using paired-end 100 bp reads. The paper's data handling went like this. SOAPnuke was used to process the raw data, with reads discarded if the reads contained adapters or uncalled bases, had a mean Phred below 15, or lacked an exact constant-primer or identifier match. High-quality paired reads were merged using COPE v1.2.5, and each unique nucleotide sequence was defined as a clonotype. Clonotypes were aligned to IMGT TRBV, TRBD and TRBJ reference segments using MiTCR v1.1. Analysis was restricted to V-J combinations with a frequency above 0.0001, which covered about 99% of repertoires. The TCS score was defined as the ratio of F50 (clonal expansion) to E x V (chaos), calculated using BLOSUM62-based TCRdist between CDR3 peptides within each V-J. Welch's t-statistics and random forest reduced 500 to 650 V-J features to 13, which were used in a naive Bayes classifier (R e1071). The similarity between thyroid and blood repertoires was quantified using the Morisita-Horn index. TCRdb took the public reads, trimmed them with fastp at Q25, ran MiXCR for clone calling and kept in-frame beta chains. Rows are combined by CDR3 protein, so each entry shows the most common genes and DNA. These V and J calls are TCRdb output, not the study's own analysis. The sample includes fewer than 650,000 distinct CDR3 sequences, with 46% observed a single time. The leading ten clones occupy about two fifths of the sample.

Sequencing used peripheral blood or thyroid tissue (not recorded which). This sequence was found in an adult woman with Graves' disease, either hyperthyroidism or ophthalmopathy (not recorded which). The chain couples TRBV29-1 to TRBJ2-5, with a weak D call of TRBD2 (6 bases match). For the CDR3, the sequence is CSVGEVGGQYF. The nucleotide sequence reads as follows: TGCAGCGTTGGAGAGGTCGGGGGCCAGTACTTC.